This is a list of T cell receptor beta chains from one sample in a study of blood T cell repertoires in COVID-19. Produced via immunoSEQ multiplex PCR; TCRdb's table is partial and in-frame only. The sample holds approximately 290,000 clones, roughly 91% seen once. Sequenced material: peripheral blood. These receptors came from a man under 40 with acute or convalescent COVID-19. The CDR3 runs from the conserved cysteine through the conserved F or W. Not all rows give a size; the values are once, few, many and, for expanded clones, a class.

CAWSVRGEKLFF	TRBJ1-4	TRBV30	NA
CASSFSYNQPQHF	TRBJ1-5	TRBV12-3/TRBV12-4	NA
CASRSRGLGYTF	TRBJ1-2	TRBV28	once
CASAWTSEGNEQFF	TRBJ2-1	TRBV6-4	NA
CAWSDGVGINEKLFF	TRBJ1-4	TRBV30	once
CASSQVAAGGYEQFF	TRBJ2-1	TRBV3-1/TRBV3-2	NA
CASSPSEANTEAFF	TRBJ1-1	TRBV6-5	NA
CASSFDRTQPQHF	TRBJ1-5	TRBV12-3/TRBV12-4	once
CASSLGQPQHF	TRBJ1-5	TRBV6-6	NA
CASRRGLAGGTYEQYF	TRBJ2-7	TRBV2	NA
CASSQGGQVRATDTQYF	TRBJ2-3	TRBV4-1	NA
CASSFIAGGPLPSTDTQYF	TRBJ2-3	TRBV28	NA
CASSPDSLETEAFF	TRBJ1-1	TRBV18	NA
CASSYSRQTMNTEAFF	TRBJ1-1	TRBV6-6	NA
CASRFTTGLGDEQYF	TRBJ2-7	TRBV6-5	NA
CSAGRRTSGYNEQFF	TRBJ2-1	TRBV29-1	NA
CASSLVWGGYNEQFF	TRBJ2-1	TRBV5-1	NA
CASSQDRGYNEQFF	TRBJ2-1	TRBV3-1/TRBV3-2	NA
CASSLKTSGRAGYEQYF	TRBJ2-7	TRBV28	NA
CASSLVAAHTDTQYF	TRBJ2-3	TRBV7-9	once
CASSLERDSYEQYF	TRBJ2-7	TRBV6-5	NA
CASSQDGATSYEQYF	TRBJ2-7	TRBV4-1	NA
CASSSRKRLTGPGDEQYF	TRBJ2-7	TRBV5-1	NA
CASSQDLQGRSNTIYF	TRBJ1-3	TRBV4-1	once
CASSPQLAANEQFF	TRBJ2-1	TRBV18	NA
CASSIGQGTEAFF	TRBJ1-1	TRBV19	NA
CAWSVGAVSGNTIYF	TRBJ1-3	TRBV30	few
CASSQAGTSGGYTF	TRBJ1-2	TRBV14	once
CASAPGARTRLEAFF	TRBJ1-1	TRBV28	NA